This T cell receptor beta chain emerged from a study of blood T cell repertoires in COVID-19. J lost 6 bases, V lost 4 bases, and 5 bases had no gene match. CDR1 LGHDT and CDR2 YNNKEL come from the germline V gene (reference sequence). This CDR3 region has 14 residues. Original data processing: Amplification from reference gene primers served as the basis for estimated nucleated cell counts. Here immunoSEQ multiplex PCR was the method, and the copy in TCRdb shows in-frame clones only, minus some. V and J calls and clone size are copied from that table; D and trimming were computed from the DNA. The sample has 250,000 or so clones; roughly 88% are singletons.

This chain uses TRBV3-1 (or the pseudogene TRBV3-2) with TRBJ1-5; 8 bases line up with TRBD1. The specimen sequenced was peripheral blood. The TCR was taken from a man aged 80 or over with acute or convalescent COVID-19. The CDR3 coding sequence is TGTGCCAGCAGCCCCAGGGGGCTGGCTCAGCCCCAGCATTTT. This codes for CASSPRGLAQPQHF.